Presented here are 15 T cell receptor beta chains from one specimen sequenced in a study of blood T cell repertoires in COVID-19. Assay: immunoSEQ multiplex PCR; the TCRdb copy retains only in-frame clones and omits some. Counted here are a few hundred thousand clones, about 85% occurring once; the ten biggest clones make up 1.5% to 2%. Sequenced: peripheral blood. These receptors were taken from a man aged 25 to 40 who had recovered from COVID-19.

The rearrangement uses TRBV11-1 and TRBJ2-1; D perhaps matches TRBD1 (6 bases). Germline loops: CDR1 SGHAT, CDR2 FQDESV (reference sequence). The CDR3 totals 16 residues. Trimming cost V 5 bases and J 5 bases, with 19 bases left between them. For the CDR3, the DNA is TGTGCCAGCAGCATCCGGACAGACGGAGATGACAATGAGCAGTTCTTC. Translation: CASSIRTDGDDNEQFF.

V usage is TRBV6-5 and J usage is TRBJ2-5; 11 bases are shared with TRBD2. Germline V gene lookup returns CDR1 MNHEY and CDR2 SVGAGI. V dropped 1 base and J dropped 4; count of bases not matched to a gene: 5. This CDR3 comprises 16 residues. In DNA form, the CDR3 reads TGTGCCAGCAGTTACTTGTCTAGCGGGGGGCGAGAGACCCAGTACTTC. Its protein product is CASSYLSSGGRETQYF.

The rearrangement links TRBV7-9 to TRBJ1-2; the D is unclear. The germline CDR1 and CDR2 sequences are SEHNR and FQNEAQ (reference sequence). This CDR3 contains 15 residues. V lost 1 base and J 4 bases, leaving 13 bases between the germline ends. In DNA, the CDR3 is TGTGCCAGCAGCTTAGTGACGAGGGCGACCTATGGCTACACCTTC. This sequence encodes CASSLVTRATYGYTF.

This chain links TRBV25-1 with TRBJ1-3; D gene uncertain. V lost 5 bases and J lost 0, with 8 bases in between. CDR3 length: 14 amino acids. Germline CDR1 is MGHDK and CDR2 is SYGVNS. CDR3 DNA: TGTGCCAGCAGTCCCCCGAGCTCTGGAAACACCATATATTTT. This translates into CASSPPSSGNTIYF.

This clone appeared a single time. The chain recombines TRBV7-3 with TRBJ1-1; perhaps TRBD1 as D (6 bases). Germline CDR1 reads SGHTA; CDR2 reads FQGTGA. The CDR3 is 14 residues long. Trimming stripped 2 bases from V and 1 base from J, with 8 bases between. The chain's CDR3 is CASSLGTRNTEAFF. The CDR3 DNA follows: TGTGCCAGCAGCTTAGGGACAAGGAACACTGAAGCTTTCTTT.

This clone was counted once. The J gene is TRBJ2-7, the V gene TRBV12-3 or TRBV12-4; TRBD1 might be the D (6 bases). This CDR3 contains 13 residues. V lost 4 bases, J lost 2 bases, and 9 bases lay in between. The CDR3 DNA reads as TGTGCCAGCAGTTCGACAGGAACCTACGAGCAGTACTTC. Amino acid sequence: CASSSTGTYEQYF.

V is TRBV6-5 and J is TRBJ2-2; D may be TRBD1 (5 bases). The CDR3 is 13 residues long. V was trimmed by 7 bases and J by 3 bases, leaving 9 bases between them. The V gene's germline CDR1 is MNHEY and CDR2 SVGAGI. CDR3 nucleotide sequence: TGTGCCAGCAACCAGGGCGACACCGGGGAGCTGTTTTTT. Translation: CASNQGDTGELFF.

CDR3 residues: CASPDRNTGELFF. CDR3 coding DNA: TGTGCCAGTCCGGACAGGAACACCGGGGAGCTGTTTTTT. V gene TRBV6-5 combines with J gene TRBJ2-2; maybe TRBD1 (6 bases). Germline-derived CDR1 and CDR2 are MNHEY and SVGAGI. V lost 9 bases and J lost 1, with 9 bases in between. CDR3 length equals 13 residues.

V is TRBV4-1 and J is TRBJ2-1, with D possibly matching TRBD2 (5 bases). With 4 bases removed from V and 6 bases from J, the gap between germline ends came to 10 bases. The CDR3 has 13 residues. Germline assignment: CDR1 MGHRA and CDR2 YSYEKL. CDR3 protein: CASSPTRGNEQFF. CDR3 DNA: TGCGCCAGCAGCCCCACACGGGGCAATGAGCAGTTCTTC.

The rearrangement uses TRBV7-3 and TRBJ1-2, with a possible D match to TRBD1 (6 bases). V was pared by 5 bases and J by 0 bases, with 13 bases between. CDR1 and CDR2 (germline): SGHTA, FQGTGA. The CDR3 loop spans 15 amino acids. CDR3 sequence: CASSPADSTNYGYTF. In DNA, the CDR3 is TGTGCCAGCAGCCCAGCGGACAGCACTAACTATGGCTACACCTTC.

The gene calls are TRBV2 and TRBJ2-3, with D unclear. V lost 7 bases to trimming and J lost 6 bases, with 8 bases between them. This CDR3 region has 11 residues. Germline V gives CDR1 SNHLY, CDR2 FYNNEI. CDR3: CASTYQDTQYF. CDR3 DNA: TGTGCCAGCACGTATCAGGATACGCAGTATTTT. Full variable domain (outside the CDR3, taken from reference TRBV2 and TRBJ2-3): EPEVTQTPSHQVTQMGQEVILRCVPISNHLYFYWYRQILGQKVEFLVSFYNNEISEKSEIFDDQFSVERPDGSNFTLKIRSTKLEDSAMYFCASTYQDTQYFGPGTRLTVL.

This chain uses TRBV28 with TRBJ2-5; 8 positions match TRBD1. Germline CDR1 reads MDHEN; CDR2 reads SYDVKM. The ends lost 2 bases at V and 2 bases at J; junction bases unmatched: 4. The CDR3 has 15 residues. The CDR3 protein is CASSLLGQGQETQYF. For the CDR3, the DNA is TGTGCCAGCAGTTTACTCGGACAGGGACAAGAGACCCAGTACTTC. The whole variable domain, remainder taken from reference TRBV28 and TRBJ2-5, is DVKVTQSSRYLVKRTGEKVFLECVQDMDHENMFWYRQDPGLGLRLIYFSYDVKMKEKGDIPEGYSVSREKKERFSLILESASTNQTSMYLCASSLLGQGQETQYFGPGTRLLVL.

This sequence joins TRBV5-4 and TRBJ2-5, with 10 nucleotides matching TRBD2. V shed 3 bases, J shed 2 bases, and the junction held 4 bases outside the gene matches. Germline V gene data show CDR1 as SGHNT and CDR2 as YYREEE (reference sequence). CDR3 length equals 15 residues. CDR3 nucleotide sequence: TGTGCCAGCAGCTCCCAGACTAGCGGGCAAGAGACCCAGTACTTC. It translates to CASSSQTSGQETQYF. The full variable domain, its missing parts supplied by reference TRBV5-4 and TRBJ2-5, is ETGVTQSPTHLIKTRGQQVTLRCSSQSGHNTVSWYQQALGQGPQFIFQYYREEENGRGNFPPRFSGLQFPNYSSELNVNALELDDSALYLCASSSQTSGQETQYFGPGTRLLVL.

This chain joins TRBV3-1 (or the pseudogene TRBV3-2) and TRBJ2-3, with TRBD2 identical over 9 bases. Germline V CDR1 and CDR2: LGHDT, YNNKEL (reference sequence). The V and J ends lost 7 bases and 3 bases, in that order; junction bases with no gene match: 11. The length of the CDR3 is 16 residues. Here the CDR3 reads CASKRTAGGPTDTQYF. The CDR3 DNA sequence: TGTGCCAGCAAGCGGACGGCGGGGGGGCCGACAGATACGCAGTATTTT.

The chain employs TRBV9 and TRBJ1-6, with 7 bases matching TRBD1. Germline V gene lookup returns CDR1 SGDLS and CDR2 YYNGEE. The CDR3 is 15 residues long. J was trimmed by 10 bases and V by 0 bases; bases with no gene match: 7. This CDR3 reads CASSVATGFWSPLHF. CDR3 coding DNA: TGTGCCAGCAGCGTAGCGACAGGGTTCTGGTCACCCCTCCACTTT.